The source of this T cell receptor beta chain is a study of tumor and adjacent non-tumor tissue in lung cancer (dated by TCRdb to 2016 to 2019). Some background on the complete study: Of the cohort, 12 patients had adenocarcinoma, 2 had squamous cell carcinoma and 1 had small cell lung cancer. The approximately 15 patients were aged roughly 31 to 85 years, included ten or so men and 5 women, and had TNM stage I to III disease. In total, sequencing yielded 100 million to 150 million productive TCRbeta reads, which works out to an average of about 3.9 million reads per sample. The study compared bulk TCRbeta repertoires between lung tumor tissue and matched distant non-tumor lung tissue from over twelve lung cancer patients. A few dozen paired specimens, one tumor and one normal lung sample per patient, were profiled by TCRbeta CDR3 sequencing.

Study-wide conclusions, independent of this receptor: A significantly larger cumulative share of the repertoire was made up by the top 100 clones in normal lung than in tumor tissue. The methods do not name the sequencing platform or mention unique molecular identifiers. TCR diversity (inverse Simpson) was significantly higher in tumor than in normal lung tissue (431.37 vs 166.20, P = 0.0075, Mann-Whitney U test). Only 15 or so patients were included in the cohort, and the need for larger samples and more detailed clinical data was noted by the authors. Peripheral blood was not sequenced, so blood TCRbeta repertoires in these lung cancer patients were not examined. TCR diversity was significantly higher in younger patients, and higher tumor TCR diversity was associated with shorter overall and disease-free survival.

From the cysteine up to the phenylalanine, the CDR3 has a length of 13 residues. Only the CDR3 DNA is retained, 39 bases long and in frame from the first base. For CDR1 and CDR2, the germline V gene lists SGHVS and FQNEAQ. Comments on this clonotype: Its binding antigen is unknown. The junction differs from germline at one of its ends, possibly a read error.

RNA was isolated from bulk unsorted tissue, and RNA quality was assessed with a NanoDrop ND-1000 and an Agilent 2100. Normal lung samples were distant non-tumor tissue taken more than 3 cm from the tumor edge. All donors had newly diagnosed lung cancer, had not received prior chemotherapy, and were admitted for thoracic surgery in China between August and November 2014. The study excluded patients who had received radiotherapy or chemotherapy before or who had another cancer at the same time. Pieces of surgical tissue measuring roughly 1-2.1 cm3 were kept in RNAlater solution and held at -80 degrees C until needed. Receptors were amplified or captured by multiplex PCR. Sequencing instrument: Illumina HiSeq 2500. TCRbeta libraries were constructed through three rounds of nested PCR with primers (Table S4) according to protocols adapted from ARM-PCR. Before sequencing, PCR products of 200-500 bp were excised from the gel and purified with the QIAquick gel extraction kit. For the original study's pipeline: Reads were cleaned using Trimmomatic, were merged into complete CDR3 sequences using FLASH, and were assigned to V(D)J germline segments using MiTCR. Clonal diversity was calculated as the inverse Simpson's index using VDJtools. In-frame sequences lacking a premature stop codon were counted as productive reads. TCRdb redid the processing of the public reads, applying fastp at Q25 and MiXCR, and retained in-frame beta chains. Under each unique CDR3 protein, matching rows form one entry showing the most common genes and DNA. The V and J calls shown here were made by TCRdb, not taken from the authors' results. The sample table holds around 57,000 distinct CDR3 sequences, of which 61% were seen once. The leading ten clones occupy 32% of the sample.

The sequence is built from TRBV7-8 and TRBJ2-7; the D gene is possibly TRBD2, with 6 bases matching. The sample consisted of distant non-tumor lung tissue. The receptor's source is a man in his 70s with non-small cell lung cancer. The CDR3 amino acid sequence is: CASSLDSAREQDF. The DNA reads as follows: TGTGCCAGCAGCTTAGACAGTGCGCGGGAACAGGACTTC.